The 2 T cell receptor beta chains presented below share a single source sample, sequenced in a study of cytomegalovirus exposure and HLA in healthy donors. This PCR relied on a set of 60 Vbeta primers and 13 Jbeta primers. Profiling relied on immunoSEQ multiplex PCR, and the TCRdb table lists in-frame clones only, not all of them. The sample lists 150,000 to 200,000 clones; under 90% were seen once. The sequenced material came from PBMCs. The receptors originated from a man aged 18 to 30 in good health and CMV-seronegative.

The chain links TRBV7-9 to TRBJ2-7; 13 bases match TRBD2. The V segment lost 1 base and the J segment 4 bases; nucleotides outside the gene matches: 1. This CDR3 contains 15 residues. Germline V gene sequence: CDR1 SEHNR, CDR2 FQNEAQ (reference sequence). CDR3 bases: TGTGCCAGCAGCTTAGGGGGACTAGCGGGGTACGAGCAGTACTTC. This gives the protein CASSLGGLAGYEQYF.

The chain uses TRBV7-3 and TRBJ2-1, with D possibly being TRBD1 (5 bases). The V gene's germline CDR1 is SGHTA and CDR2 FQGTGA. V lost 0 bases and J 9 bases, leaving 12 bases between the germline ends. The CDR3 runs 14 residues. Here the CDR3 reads CASSLTPLRGEQFF. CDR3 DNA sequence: TGTGCCAGCAGCTTAACTCCCCTAAGGGGTGAGCAGTTCTTC.